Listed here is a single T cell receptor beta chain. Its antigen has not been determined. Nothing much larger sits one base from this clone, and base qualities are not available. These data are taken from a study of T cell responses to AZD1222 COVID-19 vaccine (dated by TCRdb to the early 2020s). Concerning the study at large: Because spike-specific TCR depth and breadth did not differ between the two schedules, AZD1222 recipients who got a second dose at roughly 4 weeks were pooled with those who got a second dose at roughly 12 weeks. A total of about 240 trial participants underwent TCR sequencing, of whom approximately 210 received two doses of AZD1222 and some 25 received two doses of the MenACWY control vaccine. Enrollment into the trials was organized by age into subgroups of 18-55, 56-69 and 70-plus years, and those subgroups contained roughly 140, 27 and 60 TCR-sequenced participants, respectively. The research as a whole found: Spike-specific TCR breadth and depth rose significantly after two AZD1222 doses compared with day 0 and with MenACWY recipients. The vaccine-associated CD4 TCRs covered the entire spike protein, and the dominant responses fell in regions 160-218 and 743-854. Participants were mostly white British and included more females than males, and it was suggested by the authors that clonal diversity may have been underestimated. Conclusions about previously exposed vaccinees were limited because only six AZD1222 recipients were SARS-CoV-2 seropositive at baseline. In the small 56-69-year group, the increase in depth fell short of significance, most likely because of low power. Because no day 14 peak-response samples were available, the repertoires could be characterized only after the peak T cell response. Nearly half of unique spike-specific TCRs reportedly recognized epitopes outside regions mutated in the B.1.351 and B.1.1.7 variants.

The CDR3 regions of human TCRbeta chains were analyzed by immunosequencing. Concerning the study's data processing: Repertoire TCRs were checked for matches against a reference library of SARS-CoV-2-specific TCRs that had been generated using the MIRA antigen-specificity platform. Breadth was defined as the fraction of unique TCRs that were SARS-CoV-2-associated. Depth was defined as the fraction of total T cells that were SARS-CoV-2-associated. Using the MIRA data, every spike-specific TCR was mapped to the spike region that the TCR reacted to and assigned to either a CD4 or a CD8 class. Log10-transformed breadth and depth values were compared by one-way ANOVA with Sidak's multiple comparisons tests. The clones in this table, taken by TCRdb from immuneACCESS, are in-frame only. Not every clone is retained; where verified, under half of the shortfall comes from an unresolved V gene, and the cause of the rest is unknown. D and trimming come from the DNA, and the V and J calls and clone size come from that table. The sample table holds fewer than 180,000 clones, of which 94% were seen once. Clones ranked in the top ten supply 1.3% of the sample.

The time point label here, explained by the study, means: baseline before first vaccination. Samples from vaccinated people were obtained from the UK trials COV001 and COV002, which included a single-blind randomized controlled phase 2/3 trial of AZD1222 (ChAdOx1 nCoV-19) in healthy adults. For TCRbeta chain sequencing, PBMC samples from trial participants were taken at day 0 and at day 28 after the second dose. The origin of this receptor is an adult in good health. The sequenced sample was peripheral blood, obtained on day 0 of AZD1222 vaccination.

The DNA reads TGTGCCAGCAGCCAAGGTTTTATCAATCAGCCCCAGCATTTT. Its protein product is CASSQGFINQPQHF. The chain links TRBV3-1 (or the pseudogene TRBV3-2) with TRBJ1-5; the D gene is not confidently resolved. The germline V gene (reference sequence) sets CDR1 to LGHDT and CDR2 to YNNKEL. From the cysteine through the phenylalanine, the CDR3 covers 14 amino acids. Only CDR3 DNA is held: 42 bases, read in frame from base 1. V and J lose 1 base and 3 bases, and a span of 7 bases separates them.